This TCR beta chain was obtained from a study of blood T cell repertoires in COVID-19. TCRdb's copy holds only in-frame clones and misses some; the assay was immunoSEQ multiplex PCR. This table has 150,000 to 200,000 clones, approximately 80% appearing once. V lost 4 bases to trimming and J lost 0 bases, with 10 bases between them. The germline CDR1 and CDR2 sequences are LGHDT and YNNKEL (reference sequence). The CDR3 length is 15 residues. Sequenced input: PBMCs or T cells enriched from blood (not recorded which). The V call is TRBV3-1 (or the pseudogene TRBV3-2), the J call TRBJ1-5, with a possible D match to TRBD1 (5 bases). The source of this sequence is a man between 50 and 59 years old who had recovered from COVID-19. The CDR3 here is CASSLRGDSNQPQHF. CDR3 sequence (DNA): TGTGCCAGCAGCCTCCGGGGGGATAGCAATCAGCCCCAGCATTTT.